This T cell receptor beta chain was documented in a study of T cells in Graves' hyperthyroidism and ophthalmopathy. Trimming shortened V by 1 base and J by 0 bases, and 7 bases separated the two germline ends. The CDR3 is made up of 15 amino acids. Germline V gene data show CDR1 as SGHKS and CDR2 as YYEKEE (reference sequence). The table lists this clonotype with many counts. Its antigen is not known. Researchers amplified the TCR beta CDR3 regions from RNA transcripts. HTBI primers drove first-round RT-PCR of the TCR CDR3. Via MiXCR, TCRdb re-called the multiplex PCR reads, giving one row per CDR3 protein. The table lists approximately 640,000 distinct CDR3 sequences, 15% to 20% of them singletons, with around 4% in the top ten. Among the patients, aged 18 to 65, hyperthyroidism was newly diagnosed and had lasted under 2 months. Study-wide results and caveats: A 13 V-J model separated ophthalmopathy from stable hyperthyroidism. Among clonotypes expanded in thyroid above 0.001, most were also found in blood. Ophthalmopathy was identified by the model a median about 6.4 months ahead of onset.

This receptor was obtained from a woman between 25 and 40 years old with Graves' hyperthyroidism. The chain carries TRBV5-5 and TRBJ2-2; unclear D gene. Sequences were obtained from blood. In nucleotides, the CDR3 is TGTGCCAGCAGCTTGTGGCTCGCGAACACCGGGGAGCTGTTTTTT. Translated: CASSLWLANTGELFF.